This TCR beta chain was captured by sequencing in a study of blood T cell repertoires in COVID-19. Overall study: Sites across the United States, Italy and Spain contributed samples from acute and convalescent COVID-19. T cells, B-cell-depleted T cells, or PBMCs provided the cDNA or gDNA that served as material.

CDR1 MRHNA and CDR2 SNTAGT come from the germline V gene. This CDR3 is built from 14 residues. V lost 3 bases to trimming and J lost 8 bases; unmatched junction nucleotides: 4. In the authors' methods: Amplification from reference gene primers served as the basis for estimated nucleated cell counts. Here immunoSEQ multiplex PCR was the method, and the copy in TCRdb shows in-frame clones only, minus some. D and trimming were read from the DNA, whereas the V and J calls and clone size are those reported in that table. The sample records roughly 200,000 clones, approximately 85% being singletons. The clonotype originates from a woman aged 60-75 years with acute or convalescent COVID-19. Sample: peripheral blood. The chain combines TRBV6-4 with TRBJ2-1; 10 bases are a match to TRBD2. The CDR3 sequence: CASSELAGNYEQFF. The CDR3 region has the DNA TGTGCCAGCAGTGAACTAGCGGGAAATTATGAGCAGTTCTTC.